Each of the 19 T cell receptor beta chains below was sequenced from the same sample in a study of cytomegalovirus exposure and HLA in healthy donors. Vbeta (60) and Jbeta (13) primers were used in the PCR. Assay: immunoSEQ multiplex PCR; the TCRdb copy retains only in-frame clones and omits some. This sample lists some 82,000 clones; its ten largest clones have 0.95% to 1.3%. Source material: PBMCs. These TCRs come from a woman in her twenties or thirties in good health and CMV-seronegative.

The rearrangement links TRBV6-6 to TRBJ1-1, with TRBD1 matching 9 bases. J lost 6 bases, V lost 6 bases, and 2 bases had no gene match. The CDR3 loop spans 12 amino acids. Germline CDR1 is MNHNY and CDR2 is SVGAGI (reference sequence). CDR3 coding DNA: TGTGCCAGCAGCCGACAGGGGGCTGAAGCTTTCTTT. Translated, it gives CASSRQGAEAFF.

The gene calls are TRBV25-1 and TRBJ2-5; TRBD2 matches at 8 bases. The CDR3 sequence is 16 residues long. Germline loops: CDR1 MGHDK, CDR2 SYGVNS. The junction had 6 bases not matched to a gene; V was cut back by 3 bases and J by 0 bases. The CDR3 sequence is CASSELSGSNQETQYF. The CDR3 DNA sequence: TGTGCCAGCAGTGAGCTAAGCGGGAGCAACCAAGAGACCCAGTACTTC.

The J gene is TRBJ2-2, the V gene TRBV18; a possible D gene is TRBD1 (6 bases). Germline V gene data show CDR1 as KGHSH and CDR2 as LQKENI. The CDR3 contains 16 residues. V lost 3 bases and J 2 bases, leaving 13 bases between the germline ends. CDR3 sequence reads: CASSPREGGNTGELFF. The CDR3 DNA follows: TGTGCCAGCTCACCTCGAGAAGGGGGTAACACCGGGGAGCTGTTTTTT.

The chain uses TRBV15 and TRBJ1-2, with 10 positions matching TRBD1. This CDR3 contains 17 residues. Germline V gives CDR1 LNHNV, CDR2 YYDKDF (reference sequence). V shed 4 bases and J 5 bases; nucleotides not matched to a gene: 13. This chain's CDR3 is CATSTTTPGTGEYGYTF. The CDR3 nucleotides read TGTGCCACCAGCACTACGACTCCCGGGACAGGGGAATATGGCTACACCTTC.

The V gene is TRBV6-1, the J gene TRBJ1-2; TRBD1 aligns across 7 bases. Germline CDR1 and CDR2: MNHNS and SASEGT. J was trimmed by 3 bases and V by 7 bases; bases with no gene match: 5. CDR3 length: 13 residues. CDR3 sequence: CASNSQGDYGYTF. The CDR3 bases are TGTGCCAGCAATAGCCAGGGGGACTATGGCTACACCTTC.

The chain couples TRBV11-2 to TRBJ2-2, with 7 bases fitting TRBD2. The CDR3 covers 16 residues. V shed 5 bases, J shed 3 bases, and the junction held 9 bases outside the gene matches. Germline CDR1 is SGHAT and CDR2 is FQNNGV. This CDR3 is CASSLRTRRDTGELFF. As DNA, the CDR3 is TGTGCCAGCAGCCTACGGACTAGGAGGGACACCGGGGAGCTGTTTTTT.

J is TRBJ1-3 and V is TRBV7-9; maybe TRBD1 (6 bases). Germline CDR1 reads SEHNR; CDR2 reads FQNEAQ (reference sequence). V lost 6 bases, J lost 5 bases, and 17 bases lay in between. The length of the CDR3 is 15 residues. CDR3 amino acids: CASSPRGDNRNTIYF. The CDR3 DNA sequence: TGTGCCAGCAGTCCCAGGGGAGATAATAGAAACACCATATATTTT.

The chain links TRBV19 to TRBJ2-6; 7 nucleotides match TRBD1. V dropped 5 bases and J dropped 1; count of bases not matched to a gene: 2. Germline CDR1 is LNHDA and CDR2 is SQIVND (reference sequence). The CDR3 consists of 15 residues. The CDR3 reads CASSLTGSGANVLTF. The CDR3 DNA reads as TGTGCCAGTAGTCTGACAGGGTCTGGGGCCAACGTCCTGACTTTC.

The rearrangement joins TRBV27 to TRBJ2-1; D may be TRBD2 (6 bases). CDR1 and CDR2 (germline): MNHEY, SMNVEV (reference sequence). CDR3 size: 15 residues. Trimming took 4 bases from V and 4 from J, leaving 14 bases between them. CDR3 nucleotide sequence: TGTGCCAGCAGTTGGGGACTGCCGCCGTACAATGAGCAGTTCTTC. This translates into CASSWGLPPYNEQFF.

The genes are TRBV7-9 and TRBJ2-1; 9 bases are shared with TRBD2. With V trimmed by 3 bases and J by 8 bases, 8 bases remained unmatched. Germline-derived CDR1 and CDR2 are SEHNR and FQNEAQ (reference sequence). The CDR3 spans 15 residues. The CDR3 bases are TGTGCCAGCAGCTTTGCGGGAGGGCCGAGGGATGAGCAGTTCTTC. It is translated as CASSFAGGPRDEQFF.

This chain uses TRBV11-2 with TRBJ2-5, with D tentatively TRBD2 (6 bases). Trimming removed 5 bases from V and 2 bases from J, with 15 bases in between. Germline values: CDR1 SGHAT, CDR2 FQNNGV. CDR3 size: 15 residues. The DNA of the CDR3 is TGTGCCAGCAGCCCAAATATGGGGGGTCAAGAGACCCAGTACTTC. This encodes CASSPNMGGQETQYF.

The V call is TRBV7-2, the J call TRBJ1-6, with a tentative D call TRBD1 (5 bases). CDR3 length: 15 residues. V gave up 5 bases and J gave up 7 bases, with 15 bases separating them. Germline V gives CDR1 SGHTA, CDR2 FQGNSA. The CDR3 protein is CASSPAGTQNSPLHF. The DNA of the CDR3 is TGTGCCAGCAGCCCAGCCGGGACTCAAAATTCACCCCTCCACTTT.

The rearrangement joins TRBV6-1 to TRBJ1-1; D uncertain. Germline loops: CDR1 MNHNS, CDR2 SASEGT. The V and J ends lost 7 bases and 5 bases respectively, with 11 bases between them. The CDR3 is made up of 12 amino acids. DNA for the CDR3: TGTGCCAGCACTCCAGCGGGGACTGAAGCTTTCTTT. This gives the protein CASTPAGTEAFF.

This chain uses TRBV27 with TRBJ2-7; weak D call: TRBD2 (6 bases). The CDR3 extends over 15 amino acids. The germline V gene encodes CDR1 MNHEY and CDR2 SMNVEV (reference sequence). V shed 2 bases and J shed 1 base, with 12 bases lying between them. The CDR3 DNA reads TGTGCCAGCAGTTTAAGAGGTAGCGGATCCTACGAGCAGTACTTC. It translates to CASSLRGSGSYEQYF.

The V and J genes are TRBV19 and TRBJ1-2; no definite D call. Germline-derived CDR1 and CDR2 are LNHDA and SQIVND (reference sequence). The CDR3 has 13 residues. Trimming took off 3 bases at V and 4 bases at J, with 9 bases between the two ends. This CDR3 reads CASSILAGYGYTF. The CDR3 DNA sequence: TGTGCCAGTAGTATTTTGGCAGGCTATGGCTACACCTTC.

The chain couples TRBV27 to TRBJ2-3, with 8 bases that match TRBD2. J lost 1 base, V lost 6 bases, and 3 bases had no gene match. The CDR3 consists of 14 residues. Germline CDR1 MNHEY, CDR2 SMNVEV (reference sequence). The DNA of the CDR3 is TGTGCCAGCAGCAGAGCGGGAGGCACAGATACGCAGTATTTT. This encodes CASSRAGGTDTQYF.

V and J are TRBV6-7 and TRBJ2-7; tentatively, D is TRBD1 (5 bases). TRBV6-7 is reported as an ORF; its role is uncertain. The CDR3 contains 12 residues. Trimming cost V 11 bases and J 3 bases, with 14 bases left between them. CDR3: CAGAPGFYEQYF. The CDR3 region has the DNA TGTGCCGGGGCCCCCGGATTCTACGAGCAGTACTTC.

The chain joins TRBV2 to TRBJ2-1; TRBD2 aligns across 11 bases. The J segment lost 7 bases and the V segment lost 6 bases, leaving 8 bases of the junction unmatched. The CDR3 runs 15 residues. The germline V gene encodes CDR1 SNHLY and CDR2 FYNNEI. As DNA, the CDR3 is TGTGCCAGCAGGCCTACTAGCGGGAGTACAAATGAGCAGTTCTTC. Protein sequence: CASRPTSGSTNEQFF. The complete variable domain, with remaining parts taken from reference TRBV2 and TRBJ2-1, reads EPEVTQTPSHQVTQMGQEVILRCVPISNHLYFYWYRQILGQKVEFLVSFYNNEISEKSEIFDDQFSVERPDGSNFTLKIRSTKLEDSAMYFCASRPTSGSTNEQFFGPGTRLTVL.

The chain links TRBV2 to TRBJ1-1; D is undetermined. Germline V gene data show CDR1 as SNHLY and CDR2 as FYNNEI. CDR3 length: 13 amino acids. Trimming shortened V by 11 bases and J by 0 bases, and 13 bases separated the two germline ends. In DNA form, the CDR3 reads TGTGCCGCCCGTGCAGTTATGAACACTGAAGCTTTCTTT. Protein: CAARAVMNTEAFF.